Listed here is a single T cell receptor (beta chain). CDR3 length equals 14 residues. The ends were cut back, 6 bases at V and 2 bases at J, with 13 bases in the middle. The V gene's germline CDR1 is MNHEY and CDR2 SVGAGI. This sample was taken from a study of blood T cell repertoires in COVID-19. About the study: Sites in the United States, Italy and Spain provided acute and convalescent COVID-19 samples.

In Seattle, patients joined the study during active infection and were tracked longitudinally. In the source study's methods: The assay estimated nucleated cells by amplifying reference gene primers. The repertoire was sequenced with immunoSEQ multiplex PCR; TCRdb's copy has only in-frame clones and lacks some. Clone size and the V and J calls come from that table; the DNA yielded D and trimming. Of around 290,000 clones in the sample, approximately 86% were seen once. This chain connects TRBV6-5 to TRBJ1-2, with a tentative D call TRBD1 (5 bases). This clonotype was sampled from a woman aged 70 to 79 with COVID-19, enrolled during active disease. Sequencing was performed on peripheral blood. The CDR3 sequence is CASSNRQKNYGYTF. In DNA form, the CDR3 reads TGTGCCAGCAGCAACAGACAGAAAAACTATGGCTACACCTTC.